The entry that follows covers one T cell receptor beta chain sequence. What it binds is not known. Assay used: immunoSEQ multiplex PCR; TCRdb lists only in-frame clones, some missing. The sample holds about 47,000 clones, about 86% seen once. The J segment lost 5 bases and the V segment lost 6 bases, leaving 10 bases of the junction unmatched. This CDR3 contains 17 residues. Germline CDR1 reads WNHNN; CDR2 reads SYGVQD (reference sequence). These data come from a study of OX40 agonist ivuxolimab in advanced cancers. Study as a whole: Subjects had a mean age of about 65 years, with a range of roughly 20 to 79; just over 80% were male. Study observations and caveats: In general, CD8+ T cells held more expanded clones than CD4+ did, on average.

The clonotype comes from an adult with an advanced solid tumor such as melanoma, head and neck, liver or kidney cancer. The chain carries TRBV10-1 and TRBJ2-2, with 12 bases that match TRBD2. The sequencing used CD4+ or CD8+ T cells sorted from blood, collected in a trial of the OX40 agonist ivuxolimab. The CDR3 region is CASSDTTSGRRTGELFF. CDR3 coding DNA: TGCGCCAGCAGCGATACTACTAGCGGGAGGAGGACCGGGGAGCTGTTTTTT.